This record covers a single T cell receptor (beta chain). This entry belongs to a study of blood T cell repertoires in COVID-19. Across the whole study: Both acute and convalescent COVID-19 samples were obtained from the United States, Italy and Spain.

Authors' analysis steps: Reference gene primer amplification gave nucleated cell count estimates. Measured with immunoSEQ multiplex PCR; TCRdb has only the in-frame clones, and not every one. Clone size and the V and J calls come from that table; the DNA yielded D and trimming. Of some 150,000 clones listed, around 87% are singletons. This sequence originates from an older woman with active or convalescent COVID-19. Sequencing was performed on peripheral blood.

This CDR3 is CASRPTGLGTEAFF. CDR3 nucleotide sequence: TGTGCCAGCAGGCCTACAGGGTTGGGCACTGAAGCTTTCTTT. This chain uses TRBV27 with TRBJ1-1; TRBD1 is a possible D gene (6 bases). Germline values: CDR1 MNHEY, CDR2 SMNVEV (reference sequence). CDR3 length equals 14 residues. The V and J ends lost 6 bases and 4 bases respectively, with 15 bases between them.